This T cell receptor beta chain was identified during a study of shared clonotypes between healthy human individuals. Overall study: Researchers assigned three CD4 naive, three CD4 memory, two CD8 naive and one CD8 memory plate to each donor. Study-wide results and caveats: Against clonotypes common to all four donors, non-shared ones had lower generation probabilities.

This clone has just a few counts. What it binds is unknown. In the same sample, other DNA sequences code for this CDR3. Authors' methods: From ImmunoSEQ came sequences covering only the junction and carrying no quality scores, so filtering differed. Data came from immunoSEQ multiplex PCR; TCRdb stores just in-frame clones and leaves some out. V, J and clone size are taken as reported in that table, and D and trimming were inferred from the DNA itself. The table has 950,000 to 1,300,000 clones, 75% seen once. Sequencing input: memory CD4+ T cells sorted from blood. The subset here: CD45RA-negative fraction. This TCR was recovered from a young man in good health.

CDR3 bases: TGTGCCTGGAGTGTTGGTGGGGCCAACGTCCTGACTTTC. It codes for CAWSVGGANVLTF. The chain recombines TRBV30 with TRBJ2-6; no clear D gene. Germline lookup yields CDR1 GTSNPN and CDR2 SVGIG (reference sequence). V was cut by 0 bases and J by 3 bases, with 3 bases left in between. CDR3 length: 13 residues.